By sample share, the clone carrying this T cell receptor beta chain is medium-sized. Antigen: not known. Described time point: sample taken at primary tumor resection. Untreated early-stage non-small cell lung cancer patients, about 70 in total, were the donors. Unsorted whole RNA samples from tumor, nontumor lung or frozen PBMC were sequenced. Via MiXCR, TCRdb re-called the 5' RACE reads, giving one row per CDR3 protein. The sample includes about 5,700 distinct CDR3 sequences, roughly 16% of them seen just once. The CDR3 length is 16 residues. V shed 0 bases and J shed 3 bases, with 15 bases lying between them. CDR1 DFQATT and CDR2 SNEGSKA come from the germline V gene (reference sequence). The data derive from a study of spatial heterogeneity in lung cancer. Study summary: Tumor-region TCR transcript counts correlated strongly with a T cell module score from matched bulk RNA-seq. The average appearance count of each unique TCR and UMI combination in raw reads was more than 9.5.

Points from the study as a whole: Counts of expanded alpha and beta TCRs within tumors tracked the tumor nonsynonymous mutation count.

This receptor was taken from a male donor with early-stage non-small cell lung cancer. The input for sequencing was lung tumor tissue, taken at surgery. The chain links TRBV20-1 to TRBJ1-5; D call uncertain. The CDR3 here is CSARDFRVLSNQPQHF. In DNA, the CDR3 is TGCAGTGCTAGAGATTTTCGGGTCTTATCCAATCAGCCCCAGCATTTT.